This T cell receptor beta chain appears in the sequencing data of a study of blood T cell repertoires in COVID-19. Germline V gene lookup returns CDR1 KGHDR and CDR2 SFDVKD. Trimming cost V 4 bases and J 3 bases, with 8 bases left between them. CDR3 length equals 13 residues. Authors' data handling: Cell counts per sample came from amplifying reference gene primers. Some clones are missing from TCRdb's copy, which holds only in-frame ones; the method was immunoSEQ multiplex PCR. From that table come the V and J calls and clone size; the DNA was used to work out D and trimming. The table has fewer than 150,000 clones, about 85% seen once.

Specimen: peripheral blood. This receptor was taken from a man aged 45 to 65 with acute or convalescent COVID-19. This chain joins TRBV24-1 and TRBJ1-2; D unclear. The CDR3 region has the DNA TGTGCCACCAGTGACGCTAGACACTATGGCTACACCTTC. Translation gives CATSDARHYGYTF.